This T cell receptor beta chain was identified during a study of early T cells in non-severe SARS-CoV-2 infection. TCRdb used MiXCR to reprocess the 5' RACE reads, holding one entry per CDR3 protein. This sample carries approximately 65,000 distinct CDR3 sequences, approximately 11% of them seen once, and the ten largest clones take approximately 5.9%. Many counts were recorded for this clonotype. Germline-derived CDR1 and CDR2 are DFQATT and SNEGSKA (reference sequence). The V gene end was trimmed by 0 bases and the J gene end by 5 bases; junction bases not matched to a gene: 4. The CDR3 length is 15 residues.

The clonotype originates from an adult who was a healthcare worker with PCR-confirmed SARS-CoV-2 infection or an uninfected control (not recorded which). Sequenced: whole blood. This chain joins TRBV20-1 and TRBJ2-1, with TRBD2 matching over 10 bases. The chain's CDR3 is CSARDLLAGDNEQFF. CDR3 sequence (DNA): TGCAGTGCTAGAGATCTGCTAGCGGGAGACAATGAGCAGTTCTTC.